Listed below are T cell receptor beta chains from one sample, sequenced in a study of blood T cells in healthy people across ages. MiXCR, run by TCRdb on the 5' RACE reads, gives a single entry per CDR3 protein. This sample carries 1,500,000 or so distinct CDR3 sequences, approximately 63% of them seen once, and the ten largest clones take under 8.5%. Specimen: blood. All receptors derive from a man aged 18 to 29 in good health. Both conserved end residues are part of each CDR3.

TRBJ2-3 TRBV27 CASSLSIPWGSRLDTQYF
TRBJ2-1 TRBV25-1 CASSDPRLAGRGAYNEQFF
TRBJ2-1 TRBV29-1 CSVHLTGENEQFF
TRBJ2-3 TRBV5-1 CASSLALTGRITDTQYF
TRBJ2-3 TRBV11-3 CASSLSMAGPDTQYF
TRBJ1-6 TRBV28 CAGSAQGGSSPLHF
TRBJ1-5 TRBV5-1 CASSPDSGNQPQHF
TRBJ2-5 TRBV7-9 CASSQARGGAIQETQYF
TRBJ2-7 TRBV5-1 CASSLDVAYEQYF
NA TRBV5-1 CASSLGPREAYEQYF
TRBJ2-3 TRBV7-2 CTSSLDRRSTDTQYF
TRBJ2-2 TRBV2 CASSRLATGELFF
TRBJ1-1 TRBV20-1 CSAKRDRPNKAFF
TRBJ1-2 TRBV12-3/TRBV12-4 CASCSFPDCSYTF
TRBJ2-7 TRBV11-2 CASSLSIPLRSSYEQYF
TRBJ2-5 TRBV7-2 CASRTGEEQYF
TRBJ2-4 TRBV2 CASVASTKNIQYF
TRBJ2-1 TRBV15 CATSRPMGAGIYNEQFF
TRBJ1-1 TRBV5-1 CASSLGDRDFTEAFF
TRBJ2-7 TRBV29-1 CSVRRANSYEQYF
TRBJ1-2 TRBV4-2 CASSQDLDGYGYTF
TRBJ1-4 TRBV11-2 CASSPSTGNEKLFF
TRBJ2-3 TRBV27 CASSRTSGGDTQYF
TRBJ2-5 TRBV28 CASSLSAEQETQYF
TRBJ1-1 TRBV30 CAWARGQKAFF
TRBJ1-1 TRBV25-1 CASSESRRGRRDEAFF
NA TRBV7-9 CASSLSDRGFYEQYF
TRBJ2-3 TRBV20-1 CSAREGQGNTDTQYF
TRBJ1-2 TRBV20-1 CSAEGPGQLYGYTF
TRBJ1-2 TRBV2 CASSPETYGYTF
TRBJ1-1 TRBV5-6 CASSTIGTGMNTEAFF
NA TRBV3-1 CASSYGGLAGFEETQYF
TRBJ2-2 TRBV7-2 CASSSGLAAGELFF
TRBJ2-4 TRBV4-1 CASSQDWDTIDKNIQYF
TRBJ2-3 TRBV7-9 CASSSVPPDTQYF
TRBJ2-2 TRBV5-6 CASSWWGQNTGELFF
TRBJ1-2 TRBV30 CAWTTTGESGYTF
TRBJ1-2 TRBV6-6 CASSLNRVWDGYTF
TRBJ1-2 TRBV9 CASSVASFGVDTF
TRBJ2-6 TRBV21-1 CASSTPGQPGSSGANVLTF
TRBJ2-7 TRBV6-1 CASKSGPGLQESQAYEQYF
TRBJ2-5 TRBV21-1 CASDREEETQYF
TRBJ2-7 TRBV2 CASGTGSPYEQYF
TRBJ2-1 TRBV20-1 CSASDDRRVAGAFYNKQFF
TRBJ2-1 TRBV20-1 CSGGVSSYNEQFF
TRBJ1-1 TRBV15 CATSSDVGRGMNTEAFF
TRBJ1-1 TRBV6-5 CASISDMNTEAFF
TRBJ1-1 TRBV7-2 CASSLARSKTVYTEAFF
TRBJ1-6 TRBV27 CASSLNPPDGYNSPLHF
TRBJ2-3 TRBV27 CASSSKTGPSTDTQYF
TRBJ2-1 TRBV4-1 CASSQYGGGTEQFF
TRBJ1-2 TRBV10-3 CAIKGQSYGYTF
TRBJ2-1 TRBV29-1 CSVVAGLGNEQFF
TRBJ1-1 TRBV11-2 CASSLEAPGHMNTEAFF
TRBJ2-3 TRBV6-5 CASSYLAGGQADTQYF
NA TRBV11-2 CASSSIDNYEQYF
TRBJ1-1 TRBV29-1 CSTLRDRNTEAFF